This T cell receptor beta chain stems from a study of cytomegalovirus exposure and HLA in healthy donors. General study findings and limits: Analysis performed later showed TCR beta chains linked to HLA being more clonally expanded than equally common others.

Remarks on this clone: The antigen is not known.

The CDR3 runs to 14 residues. Trimming stripped 4 bases from V and 9 bases from J, with 16 bases between. Germline V gives CDR1 MNHNS, CDR2 SASEGT. The PCR contained 60 Vbeta and 13 Jbeta primers. Method: immunoSEQ multiplex PCR; TCRdb's copy keeps in-frame clones and lacks some. Of about 130,000 clones in the sample, approximately 70% are singletons; the top ten hold less than 5%. What was sequenced was PBMCs. The chain combines TRBV6-1 with TRBJ1-5; maybe TRBD1 (5 bases). This receptor was taken from a man aged 55 to 70 in good health and CMV-seropositive. CDR3 region: CASSVWDSPLPQHF. CDR3 nucleotide sequence: TGTGCCAGCAGTGTTTGGGACTCCCCCTTGCCCCAGCATTTT.